These T cell receptor beta chains were read from a single sample in a study of T cell changes during pregnancy in multiple sclerosis. Measured with immunoSEQ multiplex PCR; TCRdb has only the in-frame clones, and not every one. The sample shows roughly 84,000 clones, about 93% of them seen only once. This sample comprised peripheral blood, obtained in the third trimester of pregnancy. The receptor set was obtained from a female donor in good health, enrolled as a control in a pregnancy study. CDR3s include the opening cysteine and the closing phenylalanine or tryptophan.

v_call cdr3_aa
TRBV5-4 CASSFGGVNTGELFF
TRBV30 CAWTDRGSEAFF
TRBV19 CASSEKGGHSNQPQHF
TRBV28 CAAKSPYSNQPQHF
TRBV20-1 CSAEGAAQYF
TRBV5-4 CASSSRQGLDYEQYF
TRBV11-2 CASSSGQGASYEQYF
TRBV7-2 CASNYAAGVDEQFF
TRBV7-9 CASSSSGQGPTYEQYF
TRBV4-1 CASTPGGGSGRSYGYTF
TRBV2 CASTIGGGQPQHF
TRBV7-9 CASSPPGSGSYEQYF
TRBV28 CASYYGRGQGRAQPQHF
TRBV5-6 CASSLGGQGYEQYF
TRBV27 CASSLIQGVGTDTQYF
TRBV2 CASGTPRSYNEQFF
TRBV5-4 CASSLGTGGYEKLFF
TRBV2 CASRGQGRPYEQYF
TRBV15 CATRAGGLLNEQFF
TRBV28 CASSFPCRTSGKNTGELFF
TRBV4-1 CASSQGAGAENNEQFF
TRBV6-5 CASNQNAGGPYEQYF
TRBV27 CASSPAVFTDTQYF
TRBV9 CASSASASGSPTDTQYF
TRBV20-1 CSAREDREQYF
TRBV4-1 CASSQEAVRGYEQYF
TRBV2 CASRWRFTDTQYF
TRBV29-1 CSDLQGRNEQFF
TRBV19 CASSDRDRPHEQYF
TRBV30 CAWSGPGQLPRPPLHF
TRBV28 CASSLGGRSNQPQHF
TRBV19 CASSISGTSGTTVQYF
TRBV19 CASSTRLAGDPDTQYF
TRBV7-6 CASSFQGGTVAEAFF
TRBV10-3 CAMSTIGYEQYF
TRBV5-1 CASSFTTGGGTEAFF
TRBV19 CASSPSSGNHNEQFF
TRBV29-1 CSVEENLQETQYF
TRBV29-1 CSVGDTGSAGELFF
TRBV27 CASSLSRPDTQYF
TRBV28 CASSPRSGAWTQYF
TRBV6-1 CATVGLGGYTF
TRBV28 CASSFRQVSPSGYTF